This T cell receptor (beta chain) was captured in a study of T cells in Graves' hyperthyroidism and ophthalmopathy. The source material, RNA transcripts, was used to amplify TCR beta CDR3 regions. RT-PCR in the first round (using the HTBI primer set) targeted the TCR CDR3. TCRdb redid the calling of the multiplex PCR reads with MiXCR, one entry per CDR3 protein. The sample lists roughly 570,000 distinct CDR3 sequences; about 15% were seen once. Germline-derived CDR1 and CDR2 are SGHAT and FQDESV (reference sequence). The CDR3 is 15 residues long. V was clipped by 3 bases and J by 4 bases, with 14 bases between them. Note on this clonotype: A much larger clonotype is one base distant, so this may be a read error. As the CDR3 is not closed by the conserved phenylalanine or tryptophan, this likely results from a read error.

This sequence was found in a woman aged 25 to 45 with Graves' hyperthyroidism. Sequences were obtained from blood. V is TRBV11-1 and J is TRBJ2-3, with D uncertain. As DNA, the CDR3 is TGTGCCAGCAGCTTCGGAGACATTTCTTCAGATACGCAGTATTCT. Protein sequence: CASSFGDISSDTQYS.